The entry that follows covers one T cell receptor beta chain sequence. Trimming cost V 5 bases and J 0 bases, with 17 bases left between them. Per germline, CDR1 GTSNPN and CDR2 SVGIG (reference sequence). The CDR3 is 15 residues long. Assay: immunoSEQ multiplex PCR; the TCRdb copy retains only in-frame clones and omits some. The sample holds some 340,000 clones, around 85% seen once. This entry comes from a study of blood T cell repertoires in COVID-19. This chain uses TRBV30 with TRBJ2-7, with D perhaps matching TRBD1 (5 bases). The sequence came from a woman younger than 30 with acute or convalescent COVID-19. Material for sequencing was peripheral blood. The CDR3 DNA sequence: TGTGCCTGGGCCCCTGACAGATCAAGCTCCTACGAGCAGTACTTC. This translates into CAWAPDRSSSYEQYF.